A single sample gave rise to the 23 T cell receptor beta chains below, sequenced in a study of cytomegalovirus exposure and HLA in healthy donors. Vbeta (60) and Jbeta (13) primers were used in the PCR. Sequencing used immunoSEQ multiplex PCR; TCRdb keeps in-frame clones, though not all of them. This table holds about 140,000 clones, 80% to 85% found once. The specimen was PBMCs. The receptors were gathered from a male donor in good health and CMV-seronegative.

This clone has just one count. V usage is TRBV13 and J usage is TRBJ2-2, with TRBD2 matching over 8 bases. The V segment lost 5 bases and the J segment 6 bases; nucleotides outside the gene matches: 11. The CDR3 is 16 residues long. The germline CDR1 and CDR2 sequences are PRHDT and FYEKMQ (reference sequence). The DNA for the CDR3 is TGTGCCAGCAGCCCTAACACGGGACTAGGAGCCGGGGAGCTGTTTTTT. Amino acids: CASSPNTGLGAGELFF.

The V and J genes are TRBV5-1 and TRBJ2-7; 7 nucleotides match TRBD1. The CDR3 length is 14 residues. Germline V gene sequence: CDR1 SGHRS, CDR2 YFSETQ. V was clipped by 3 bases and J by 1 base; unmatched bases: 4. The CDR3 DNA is TGCGCCAGCAGCTACAGGGGTACGTCCTACGAGCAGTACTTC. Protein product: CASSYRGTSYEQYF.

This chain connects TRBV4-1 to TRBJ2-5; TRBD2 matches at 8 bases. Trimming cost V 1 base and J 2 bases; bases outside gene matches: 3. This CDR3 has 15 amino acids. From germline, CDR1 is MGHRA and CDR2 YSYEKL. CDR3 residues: CASSQGGLGQETQYF. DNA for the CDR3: TGCGCCAGCAGCCAAGGGGGACTAGGACAAGAGACCCAGTACTTC.

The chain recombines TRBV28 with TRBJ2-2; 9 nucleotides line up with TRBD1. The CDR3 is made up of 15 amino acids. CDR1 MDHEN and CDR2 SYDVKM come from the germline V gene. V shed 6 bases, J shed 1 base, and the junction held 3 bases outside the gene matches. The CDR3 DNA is TGTGCCAGCAGCCCGGACAGGGGGAACACCGGGGAGCTGTTTTTT. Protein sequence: CASSPDRGNTGELFF.

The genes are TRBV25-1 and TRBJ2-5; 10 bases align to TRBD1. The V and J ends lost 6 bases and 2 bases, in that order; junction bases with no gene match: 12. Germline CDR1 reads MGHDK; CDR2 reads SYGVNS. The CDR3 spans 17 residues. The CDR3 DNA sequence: TGTGCCAGCAGCCGGGACAGGGGATCTTTTAGGCAAGAGACCCAGTACTTC. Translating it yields CASSRDRGSFRQETQYF.

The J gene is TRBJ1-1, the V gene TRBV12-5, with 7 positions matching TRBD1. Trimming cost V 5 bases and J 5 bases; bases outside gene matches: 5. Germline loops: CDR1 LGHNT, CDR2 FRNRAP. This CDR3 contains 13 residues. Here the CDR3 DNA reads TGTGCTAGTGGTCACCTACAGGGGACTGAAGCTTTCTTT. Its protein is CASGHLQGTEAFF.

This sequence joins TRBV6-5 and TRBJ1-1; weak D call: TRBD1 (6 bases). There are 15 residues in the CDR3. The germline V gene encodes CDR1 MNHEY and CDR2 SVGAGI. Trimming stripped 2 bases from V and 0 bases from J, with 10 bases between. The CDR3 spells CASSYDGQMNTEAFF. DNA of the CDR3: TGTGCCAGCAGTTACGACGGACAGATGAACACTGAAGCTTTCTTT.

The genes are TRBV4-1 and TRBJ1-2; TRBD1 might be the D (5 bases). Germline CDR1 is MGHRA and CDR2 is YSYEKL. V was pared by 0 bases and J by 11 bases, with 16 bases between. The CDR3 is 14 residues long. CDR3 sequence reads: CASSQEWVLGAYTF. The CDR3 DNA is TGCGCCAGCAGCCAAGAGTGGGTCCTTGGGGCTTACACCTTC.

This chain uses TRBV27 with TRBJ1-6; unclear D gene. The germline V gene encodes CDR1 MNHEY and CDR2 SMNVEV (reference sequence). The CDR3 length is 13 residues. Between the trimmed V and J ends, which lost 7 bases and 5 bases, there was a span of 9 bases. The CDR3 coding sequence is TGTGCCAGCAATGGACTGGATAATTCACCCCTCCACTTT. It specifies CASNGLDNSPLHF.

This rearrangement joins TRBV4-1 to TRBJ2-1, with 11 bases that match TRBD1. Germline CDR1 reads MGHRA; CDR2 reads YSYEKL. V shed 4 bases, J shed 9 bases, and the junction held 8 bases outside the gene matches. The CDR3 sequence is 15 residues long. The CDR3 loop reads CASSPLRGTGGEQFF. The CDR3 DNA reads TGCGCCAGCAGCCCCCTCCGGGGGACAGGGGGTGAGCAGTTCTTC.

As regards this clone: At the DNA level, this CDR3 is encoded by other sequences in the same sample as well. The CDR3 nucleotides are TGTGCCAGCAGCTTAGGCGGGGGGGCCTACGAGCAGTACTTC. This sequence encodes CASSLGGGAYEQYF. The chain employs TRBV7-2 and TRBJ2-7; 9 bases fit TRBD2. The CDR3 runs 14 residues. Per the germline V gene, CDR1 is SGHTA and CDR2 is FQGNSA. After removal of 1 base from V and 2 bases from J, the junction contained 0 bases not matched to a gene.

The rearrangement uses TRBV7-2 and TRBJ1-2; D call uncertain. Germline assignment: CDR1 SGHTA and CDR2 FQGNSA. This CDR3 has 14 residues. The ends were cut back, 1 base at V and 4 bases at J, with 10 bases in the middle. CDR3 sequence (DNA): TGTGCCAGCAGCTTAGATGCCGGTCTCTATGGCTACACCTTC. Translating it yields CASSLDAGLYGYTF.

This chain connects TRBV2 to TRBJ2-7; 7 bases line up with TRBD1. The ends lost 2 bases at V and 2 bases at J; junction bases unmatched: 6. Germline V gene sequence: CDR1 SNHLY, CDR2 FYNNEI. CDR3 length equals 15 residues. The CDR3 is CASSETGDSTYEQYF. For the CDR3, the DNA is TGTGCCAGCAGTGAAACCGGGGACAGCACCTACGAGCAGTACTTC.

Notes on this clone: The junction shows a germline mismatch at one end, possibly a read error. The CDR3 DNA reads as TGTTCCAGCAGCGGGGACTACACTGAAGCTTTCTTT. Translating it yields CSSSGDYTEAFF. The chain carries TRBV7-9 and TRBJ1-1; the D gene is possibly TRBD1 (5 bases). In germline, CDR1 is SEHNR, CDR2 FQNEAQ (reference sequence). The CDR3 is 12 amino acids.

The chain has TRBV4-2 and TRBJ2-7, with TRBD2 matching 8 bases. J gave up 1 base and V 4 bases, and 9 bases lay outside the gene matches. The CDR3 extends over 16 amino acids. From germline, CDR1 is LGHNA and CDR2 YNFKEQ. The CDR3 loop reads CASSPFLGRESYEQYF. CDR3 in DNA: TGTGCCAGCAGCCCTTTTCTCGGGAGGGAATCCTACGAGCAGTACTTC.

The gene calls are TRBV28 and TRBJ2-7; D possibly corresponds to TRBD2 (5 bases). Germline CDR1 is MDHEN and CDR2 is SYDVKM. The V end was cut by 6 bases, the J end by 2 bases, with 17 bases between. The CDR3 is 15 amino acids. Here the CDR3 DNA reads TGTGCCAGCAGCCCCACAAGCGGACCACCCTACGAGCAGTACTTC. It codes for CASSPTSGPPYEQYF. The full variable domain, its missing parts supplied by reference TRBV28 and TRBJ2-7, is DVKVTQSSRYLVKRTGEKVFLECVQDMDHENMFWYRQDPGLGLRLIYFSYDVKMKEKGDIPEGYSVSREKKERFSLILESASTNQTSMYLCASSPTSGPPYEQYFGPGTRLTVT.

This chain's CDR3 is CASRAGGPYEQYF. CDR3 bases: TGTGCCAGCAGGGCAGGGGGCCCCTACGAGCAGTACTTC. J is TRBJ2-7 and V is TRBV6-1; 8 positions agree with TRBD1. The ends lost 6 bases at V and 2 bases at J; junction bases unmatched: 3. This CDR3 is 13 amino acids long. The germline V gene has CDR1 MNHNS and CDR2 SASEGT.

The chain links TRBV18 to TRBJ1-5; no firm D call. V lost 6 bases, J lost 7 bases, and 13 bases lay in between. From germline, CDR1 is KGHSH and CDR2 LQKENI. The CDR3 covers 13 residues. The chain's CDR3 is CASSEAGYQPQHF. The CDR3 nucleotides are TGTGCCAGCTCGGAGGCGGGTTACCAGCCCCAGCATTTT.

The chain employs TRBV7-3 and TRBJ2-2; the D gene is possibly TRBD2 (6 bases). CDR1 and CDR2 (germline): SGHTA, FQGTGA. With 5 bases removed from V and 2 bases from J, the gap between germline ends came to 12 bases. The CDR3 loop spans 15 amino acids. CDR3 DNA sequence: TGTGCCAGCAGCCGTGACGGACTAAACACCGGGGAGCTGTTTTTT. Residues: CASSRDGLNTGELFF.

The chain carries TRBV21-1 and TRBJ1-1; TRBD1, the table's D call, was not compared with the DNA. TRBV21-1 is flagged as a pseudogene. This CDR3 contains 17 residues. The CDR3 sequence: CASSMRTGKDGDTEAFF. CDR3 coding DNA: TGTGCCAGCAGCATGCGGACAGGGAAGGATGGGGACACTGAAGCTTTCTTT.

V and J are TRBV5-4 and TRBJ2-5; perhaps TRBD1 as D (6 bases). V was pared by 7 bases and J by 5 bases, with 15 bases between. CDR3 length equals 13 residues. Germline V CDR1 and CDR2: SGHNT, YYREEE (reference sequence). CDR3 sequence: CASLARGTETQYF. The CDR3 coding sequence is TGTGCCAGCCTCGCCAGGGGAACGGAGACCCAGTACTTC.

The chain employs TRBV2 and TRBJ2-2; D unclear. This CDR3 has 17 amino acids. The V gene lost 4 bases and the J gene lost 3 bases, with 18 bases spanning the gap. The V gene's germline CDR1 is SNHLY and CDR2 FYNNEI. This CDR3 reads CASSGSRDTVDTGELFF. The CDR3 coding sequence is TGTGCCAGCAGTGGATCTAGAGATACGGTGGACACCGGGGAGCTGTTTTTT.

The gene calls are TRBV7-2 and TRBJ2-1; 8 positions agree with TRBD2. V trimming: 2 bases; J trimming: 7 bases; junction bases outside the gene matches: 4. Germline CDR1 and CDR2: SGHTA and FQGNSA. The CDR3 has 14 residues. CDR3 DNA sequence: TGTGCCAGCAGCTTAACGCCGGGAGGGAATGAGCAGTTCTTC. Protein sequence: CASSLTPGGNEQFF.